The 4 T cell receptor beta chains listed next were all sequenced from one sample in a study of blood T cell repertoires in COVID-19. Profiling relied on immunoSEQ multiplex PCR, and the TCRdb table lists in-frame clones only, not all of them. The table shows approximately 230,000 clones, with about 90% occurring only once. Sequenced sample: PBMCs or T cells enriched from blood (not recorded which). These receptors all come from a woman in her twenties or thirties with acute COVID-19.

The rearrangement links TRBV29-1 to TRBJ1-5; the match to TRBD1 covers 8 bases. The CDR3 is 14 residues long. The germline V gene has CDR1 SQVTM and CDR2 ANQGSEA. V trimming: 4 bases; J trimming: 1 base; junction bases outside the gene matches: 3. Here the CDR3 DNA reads TGCAGCGTTGTTGGGACAGGCAGCAATCAGCCCCAGCATTTT. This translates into CSVVGTGSNQPQHF.

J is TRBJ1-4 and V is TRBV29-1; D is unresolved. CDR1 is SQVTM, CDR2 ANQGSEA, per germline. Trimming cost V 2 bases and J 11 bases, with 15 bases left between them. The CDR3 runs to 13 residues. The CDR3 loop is CSVEIVSSGKLFF. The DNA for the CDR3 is TGCAGCGTTGAAATTGTCAGTTCGGGGAAACTGTTTTTT.

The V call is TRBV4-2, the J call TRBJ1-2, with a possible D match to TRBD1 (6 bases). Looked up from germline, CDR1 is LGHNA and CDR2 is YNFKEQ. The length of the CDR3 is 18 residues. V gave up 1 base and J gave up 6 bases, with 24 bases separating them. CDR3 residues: CASSQGRSRTAARDGYTF. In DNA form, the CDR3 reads TGTGCCAGCAGCCAAGGGCGTTCCAGGACAGCCGCTCGGGATGGCTACACCTTC.

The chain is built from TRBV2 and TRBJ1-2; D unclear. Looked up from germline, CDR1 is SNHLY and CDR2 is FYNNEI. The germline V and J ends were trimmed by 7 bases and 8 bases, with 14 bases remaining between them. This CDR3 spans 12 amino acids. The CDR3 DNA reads TGTGCCAGCACCGGCCTGGGCAGAGGCTACACCTTC. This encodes CASTGLGRGYTF.